This T cell receptor beta chain was sequenced in a study of shared clonotypes between healthy human individuals. Study-wide findings and caveats: What rarefaction showed was incomplete sorted-subset sequencing despite large depth. A handful of donors had 4% to 6.5% of their naive CD4 clonotypes in common. Larger richness was generally estimated for naive than memory subsets.

Some clones are missing from TCRdb's copy, which holds only in-frame ones; the method was immunoSEQ multiplex PCR. The sample consists of about 2,200,000 clones, more than 85% of them appearing once. Remarks on this clone: Its antigen is undetermined.

CD8 cells regarded as naive lacked CD45RO, were positively chosen for CCR7, and omitted terminally differentiated effector memory CD45RA+ cells. The receptor was isolated from a man aged 18 to 35 in good health. Some clones in this sample may be carry-over from other donors' samples. Source material: naive CD8+ T cells from PBMCs.

The CDR3 bases are TGTGCCAGTAGTAATGGCGGCGGGGAGCTGTTTTTT. The encoded protein is CASSNGGGELFF. J is TRBJ2-2 and V is TRBV19; D not certain. The germline V gene encodes CDR1 LNHDA and CDR2 SQIVND (reference sequence). The CDR3 runs to 12 residues. The germline V and J ends were trimmed by 4 bases and 7 bases, with 7 bases remaining between them.